This T cell receptor beta chain derives from a study of siplizumab effects on memory and regulatory T cells. Study-wide results and limits: Naive T cells appeared more diverse than memory cells and seemed to be major alloresponse contributors. Reactions containing siplizumab showed mappable alloreactive CD4+ clones averaging 68.8% Treg-derived, versus under 30% in controls.

Remarks on this clone: As yet, its antigen is unknown.

CDR3 size: 14 residues. Germline V lookup: CDR1 MNHEY, CDR2 SMNVEV (reference sequence). Deletions cut 3 bases from V and 3 bases from J, with 12 bases between. Roughly 10^5 TCR templates underwent assay in each sample. The table came from immunoSEQ multiplex PCR; TCRdb's copy has only in-frame clones and leaves some out. Among approximately 92,000 clones listed, around 94% were seen once. The chain carries TRBV27 and TRBJ2-7, with D perhaps TRBD2 (6 bases). The receptor was derived from a human donor in good health. The sequencing sample was made of non-Treg CD4+ T cells sorted from blood. CDR3 bases: TGTGCCAGCAGTTTCCAGCGGACTAACTACGAGCAGTACTTC. Its translation: CASSFQRTNYEQYF.